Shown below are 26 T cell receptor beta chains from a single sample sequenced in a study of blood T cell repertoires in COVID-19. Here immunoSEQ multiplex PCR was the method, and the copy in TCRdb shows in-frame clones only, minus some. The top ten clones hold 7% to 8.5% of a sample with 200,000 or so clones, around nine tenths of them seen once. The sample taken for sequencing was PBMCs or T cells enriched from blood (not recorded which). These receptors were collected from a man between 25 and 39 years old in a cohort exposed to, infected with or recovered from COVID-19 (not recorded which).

The CDR3 sequence is CASSIISRDTQYF. The CDR3 DNA reads TGTGCCAGTAGTATAATATCGAGAGATACGCAGTATTTT. The chain carries TRBV19 and TRBJ2-3; no clear D. The V gene lost 2 bases and the J gene lost 5 bases, with 8 bases spanning the gap. The CDR3 runs to 13 residues. The germline CDR1 and CDR2 sequences are LNHDA and SQIVND (reference sequence). Combining the CDR3 with reference TRBV19 and TRBJ2-3 gives the whole variable domain DGGITQSPKYLFRKEGQNVTLSCEQNLNHDAMYWYRQDPGQGLRLIYYSQIVNDFQKGDIAEGYSVSREKKESFPLTVTSAQKNPTAFYLCASSIISRDTQYFGPGTRLTVL.

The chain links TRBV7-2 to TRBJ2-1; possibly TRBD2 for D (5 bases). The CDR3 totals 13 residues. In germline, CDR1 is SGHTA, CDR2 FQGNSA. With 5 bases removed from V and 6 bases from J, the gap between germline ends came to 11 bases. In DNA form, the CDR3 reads TGTGCCAGCAGCCCTAGCCCGAGCAATGAGCAGTTCTTC. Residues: CASSPSPSNEQFF.

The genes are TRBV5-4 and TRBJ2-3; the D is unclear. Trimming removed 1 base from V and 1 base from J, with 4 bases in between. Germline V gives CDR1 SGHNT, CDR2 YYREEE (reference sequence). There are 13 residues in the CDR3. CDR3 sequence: CASSLSGTDTQYF. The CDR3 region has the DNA TGTGCCAGCAGCTTGAGCGGCACAGATACGCAGTATTTT. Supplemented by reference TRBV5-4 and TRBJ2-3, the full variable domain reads ETGVTQSPTHLIKTRGQQVTLRCSSQSGHNTVSWYQQALGQGPQFIFQYYREEENGRGNFPPRFSGLQFPNYSSELNVNALELDDSALYLCASSLSGTDTQYFGPGTRLTVL.

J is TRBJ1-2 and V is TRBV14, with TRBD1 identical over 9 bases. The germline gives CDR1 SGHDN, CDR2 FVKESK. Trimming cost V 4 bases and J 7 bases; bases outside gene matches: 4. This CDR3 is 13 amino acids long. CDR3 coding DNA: TGTGCCAGCAGCCGGACAGGGGCGGGTGGCTACACCTTC. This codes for CASSRTGAGGYTF.

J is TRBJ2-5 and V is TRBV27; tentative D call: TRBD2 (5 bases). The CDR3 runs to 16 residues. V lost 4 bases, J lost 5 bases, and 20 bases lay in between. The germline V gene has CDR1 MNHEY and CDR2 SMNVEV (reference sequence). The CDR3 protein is CASSSLTSGPDETQYF. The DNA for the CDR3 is TGTGCCAGCAGTTCCCTTACTAGTGGTCCCGACGAGACCCAGTACTTC.

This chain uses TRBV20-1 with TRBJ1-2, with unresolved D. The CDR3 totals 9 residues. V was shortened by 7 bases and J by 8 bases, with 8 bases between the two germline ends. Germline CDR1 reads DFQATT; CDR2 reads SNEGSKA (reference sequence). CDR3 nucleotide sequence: TGCAGTGTAGCCCTGGGCTACACCTTC. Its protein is CSVALGYTF.

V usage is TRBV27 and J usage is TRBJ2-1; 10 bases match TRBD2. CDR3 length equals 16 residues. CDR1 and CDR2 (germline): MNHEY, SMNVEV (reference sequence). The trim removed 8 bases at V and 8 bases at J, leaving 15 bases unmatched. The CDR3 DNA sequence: TGTGCCAGCTCCACAGGGCCAGCGGGAGGGCTCGATGAGCAGTTCTTC. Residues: CASSTGPAGGLDEQFF.

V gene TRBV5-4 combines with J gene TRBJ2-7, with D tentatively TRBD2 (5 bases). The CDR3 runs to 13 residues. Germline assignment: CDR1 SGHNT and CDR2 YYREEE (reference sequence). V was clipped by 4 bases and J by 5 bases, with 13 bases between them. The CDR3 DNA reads TGTGCCAGCAGCCTAGCCGGGTTGGACGAGCAGTACTTC. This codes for CASSLAGLDEQYF.

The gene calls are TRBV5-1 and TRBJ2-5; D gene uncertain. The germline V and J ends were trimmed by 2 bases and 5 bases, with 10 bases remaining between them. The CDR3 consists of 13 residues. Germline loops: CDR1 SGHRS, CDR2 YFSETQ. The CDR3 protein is CASSFDPAETQYF. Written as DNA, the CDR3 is TGCGCCAGCAGCTTCGATCCCGCGGAGACCCAGTACTTC.

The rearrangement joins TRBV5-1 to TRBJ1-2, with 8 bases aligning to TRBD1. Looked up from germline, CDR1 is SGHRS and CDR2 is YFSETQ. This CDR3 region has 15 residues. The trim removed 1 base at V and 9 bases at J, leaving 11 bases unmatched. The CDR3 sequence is CASSLTSQGAFSYTF. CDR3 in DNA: TGCGCCAGCAGCTTGACGAGTCAGGGGGCCTTTAGCTACACCTTC.

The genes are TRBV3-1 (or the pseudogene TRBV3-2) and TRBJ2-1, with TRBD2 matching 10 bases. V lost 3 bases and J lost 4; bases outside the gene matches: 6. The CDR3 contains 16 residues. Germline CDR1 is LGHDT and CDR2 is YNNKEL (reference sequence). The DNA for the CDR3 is TGTGCCAGCAGCCACCAAACTAGCGGGACGTACAATGAGCAGTTCTTC. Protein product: CASSHQTSGTYNEQFF.

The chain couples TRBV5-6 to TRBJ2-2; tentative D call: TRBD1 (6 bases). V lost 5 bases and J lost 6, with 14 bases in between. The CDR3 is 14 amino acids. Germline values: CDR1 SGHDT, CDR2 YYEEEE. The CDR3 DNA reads TGTGCCAGCAGTTGGCAGGGGACGGCCGGGGAGCTGTTTTTT. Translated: CASSWQGTAGELFF.

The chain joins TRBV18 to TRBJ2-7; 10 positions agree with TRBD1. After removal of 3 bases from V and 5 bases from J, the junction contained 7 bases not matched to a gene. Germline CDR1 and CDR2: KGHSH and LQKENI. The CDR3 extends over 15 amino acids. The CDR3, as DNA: TGTGCCAGCTCACCGACAGGGGGCCTCCAGGACGAGCAGTACTTC. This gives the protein CASSPTGGLQDEQYF. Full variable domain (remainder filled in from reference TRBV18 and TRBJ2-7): NAGVMQNPRHLVRRRGQEARLRCSPMKGHSHVYWYRQLPEEGLKFMVYLQKENIIDESGMPKERFSAEFPKEGPSILRIQQVVRGDSAAYFCASSPTGGLQDEQYFGPGTRLTVT.

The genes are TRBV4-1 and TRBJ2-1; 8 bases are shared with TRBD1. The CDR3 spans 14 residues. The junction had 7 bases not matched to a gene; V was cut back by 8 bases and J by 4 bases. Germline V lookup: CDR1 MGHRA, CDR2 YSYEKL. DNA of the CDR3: TGCGCCAGCGGCCCGGGACAGGAATACAATGAGCAGTTCTTC. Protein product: CASGPGQEYNEQFF.

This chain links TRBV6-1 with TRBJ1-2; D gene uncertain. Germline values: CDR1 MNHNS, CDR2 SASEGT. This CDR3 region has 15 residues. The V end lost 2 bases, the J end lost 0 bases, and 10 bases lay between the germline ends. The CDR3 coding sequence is TGTGCCAGCAGTGAAAGAGGCAGCTCTAACTATGGCTACACCTTC. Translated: CASSERGSSNYGYTF.

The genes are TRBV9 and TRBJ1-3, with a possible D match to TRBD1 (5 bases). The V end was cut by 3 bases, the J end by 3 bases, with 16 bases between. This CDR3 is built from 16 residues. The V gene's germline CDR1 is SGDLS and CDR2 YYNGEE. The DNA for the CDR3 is TGTGCCAGCAGCGAACACCTGGACATGATTGGAAACACCATATATTTT. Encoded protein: CASSEHLDMIGNTIYF.

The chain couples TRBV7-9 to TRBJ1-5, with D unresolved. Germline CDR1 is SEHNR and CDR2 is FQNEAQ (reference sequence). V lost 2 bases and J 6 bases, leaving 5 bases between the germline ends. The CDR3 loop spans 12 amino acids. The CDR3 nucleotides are TGTGCCAGCAGCTTACCGAGTCAGCCCCAGCATTTT. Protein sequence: CASSLPSQPQHF.

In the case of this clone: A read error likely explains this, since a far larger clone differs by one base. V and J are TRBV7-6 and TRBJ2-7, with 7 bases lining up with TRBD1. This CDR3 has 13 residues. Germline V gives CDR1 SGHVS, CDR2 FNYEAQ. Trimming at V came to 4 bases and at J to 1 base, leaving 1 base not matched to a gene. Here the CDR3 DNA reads TGTGCCAGCAGCTGGGACAGATCCTACGAGCAGTACTTC. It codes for CASSWDRSYEQYF.

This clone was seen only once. The DNA of the CDR3 is TGTGCCAGTAGTGGGGCGGGACCACGTTACGAGCAGTACTTC. This translates into CASSGAGPRYEQYF. The chain joins TRBV19 to TRBJ2-7, with a weak D call TRBD2 (6 bases). Trimming stripped 5 bases from V and 4 bases from J, with 15 bases between. This CDR3 spans 14 amino acids. Germline assignment: CDR1 LNHDA and CDR2 SQIVND (reference sequence).

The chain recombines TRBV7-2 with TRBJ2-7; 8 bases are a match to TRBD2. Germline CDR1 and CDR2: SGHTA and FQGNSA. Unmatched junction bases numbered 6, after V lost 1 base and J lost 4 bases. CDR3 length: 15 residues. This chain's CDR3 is CASSLDGGRTYEQYF. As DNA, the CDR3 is TGTGCCAGCAGCTTAGACGGCGGGAGGACATACGAGCAGTACTTC.

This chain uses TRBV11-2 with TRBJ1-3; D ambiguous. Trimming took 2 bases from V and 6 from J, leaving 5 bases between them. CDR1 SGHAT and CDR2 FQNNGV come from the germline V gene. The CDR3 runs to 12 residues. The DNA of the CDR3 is TGTGCCAGCAGCTTAACAGAAAACACCATATATTTT. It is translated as CASSLTENTIYF.

The CDR3 protein is CASSQGGLTSGNYNEQFF. The CDR3 DNA reads as TGCGCCAGCAGCCAAGGGGGACTGACTAGCGGGAACTACAATGAGCAGTTCTTC. This chain links TRBV4-1 with TRBJ2-1; 11 bases fit TRBD2. Trimming removed 1 base from V and 3 bases from J; junction bases left unmatched: 8. The CDR3 covers 18 residues. Looked up from germline, CDR1 is MGHRA and CDR2 is YSYEKL.

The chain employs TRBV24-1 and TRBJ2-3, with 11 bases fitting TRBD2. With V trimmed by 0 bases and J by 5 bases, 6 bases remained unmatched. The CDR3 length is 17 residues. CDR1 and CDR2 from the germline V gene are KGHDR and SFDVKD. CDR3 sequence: CATSDLGLAGGVDTQYF. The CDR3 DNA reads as TGTGCCACCAGTGATTTGGGGCTAGCGGGAGGTGTAGATACGCAGTATTTT.

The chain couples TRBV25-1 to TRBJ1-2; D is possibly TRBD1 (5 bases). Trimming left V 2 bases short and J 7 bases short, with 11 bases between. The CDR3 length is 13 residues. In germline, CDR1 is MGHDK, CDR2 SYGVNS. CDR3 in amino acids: CASSERGAGGYTF. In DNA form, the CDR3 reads TGTGCCAGCAGTGAACGTGGGGCCGGTGGCTACACCTTC.

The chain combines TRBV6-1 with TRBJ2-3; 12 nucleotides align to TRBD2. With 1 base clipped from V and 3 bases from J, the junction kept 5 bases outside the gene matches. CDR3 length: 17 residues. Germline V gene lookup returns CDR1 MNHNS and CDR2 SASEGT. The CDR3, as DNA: TGTGCCAGCAGTGAAGGGCTAGCGGGAGGGCCAACAGATACGCAGTATTTT. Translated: CASSEGLAGGPTDTQYF.

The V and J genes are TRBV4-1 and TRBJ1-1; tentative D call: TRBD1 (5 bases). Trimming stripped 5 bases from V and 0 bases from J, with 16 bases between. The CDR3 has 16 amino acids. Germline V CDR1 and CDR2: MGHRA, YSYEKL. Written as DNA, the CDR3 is TGCGCCAGCAGCTCGATGGGGCCAGCCATGAACACTGAAGCTTTCTTT. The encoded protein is CASSSMGPAMNTEAFF.